The clone carrying this TCR beta chain was found many times. The antigen is not known. This CDR3 is built from 13 residues. V shed 5 bases and J shed 2 bases, with 10 bases lying between them. Per the germline V gene, CDR1 is SGHAT and CDR2 is FQNNGV. The data derive from a study of T cells in Graves' hyperthyroidism and ophthalmopathy. Points from the study as a whole: The authors' 13 V-J model separated ophthalmopathy from stable hyperthyroidism. For ophthalmopathy, model prediction preceded onset by a median around six months.

Uncontrolled infection, other autoimmune disease, pregnancy or lactation led to exclusion. Researchers took RNA transcripts and amplified the TCR beta CDR3 regions from them. HTBI primers drove first-round RT-PCR of the TCR CDR3. MiXCR was run by TCRdb on the multiplex PCR reads, yielding one entry per CDR3 protein. This table has 350,000 to 400,000 distinct CDR3 sequences, about 15% appearing once. The V gene is TRBV11-2, the J gene TRBJ2-7, with D perhaps matching TRBD2 (6 bases). The receptor was isolated from a woman in her sixties with Graves' hyperthyroidism. The sample was blood. CDR3 nucleotides: TGTGCCAGCAGCACTAGGAGGGCCTACGAGCAGTACTTC. Residues: CASSTRRAYEQYF.